Listed here are 16 T cell receptor beta chains from one sample, sequenced in a study of regulatory T cells in long-lasting Graves disease. Relying on iRepertoire HTBI primers and Arm-PCR of CDR3 regions, the team built TCR beta libraries. A single record per CDR3 protein comes from TCRdb applying MiXCR to the multiplex PCR reads. Of 500,000 to 700,000 distinct CDR3 sequences detected, 15% to 20% appear once; the ten largest clones hold roughly 18%. Time point noted: newly diagnosed GD, antithyroid drugs for less than 3 months. TCR sequences were obtained from RNA taken from PBMCs. The sample was also reused in another study, on T cells in Graves' hyperthyroidism and ophthalmopathy.

The specimen was peripheral blood mononuclear cells (PBMCs), collected at new diagnosis, from a patient treated with antithyroid drugs. These receptors came from a woman under 40 with Graves disease.

J is TRBJ2-2 and V is TRBV9, with D tentatively TRBD1 (6 bases). Germline V gene data show CDR1 as SGDLS and CDR2 as YYNGEE. The CDR3 runs to 16 residues. With 2 bases removed from V and 0 bases from J, the gap between germline ends came to 11 bases. CDR3 nucleotide sequence: TGTGCCAGCAGCGTCTCGTGGACAGCGAACACCGGGGAGCTGTTTTTT. Its translation is CASSVSWTANTGELFF.

This clonotype was observed at least ten times. This chain links TRBV11-2 with TRBJ2-2; the D gene is possibly TRBD2 (6 bases). The germline V gene has CDR1 SGHAT and CDR2 FQNNGV. This CDR3 is built from 15 residues. Between the trimmed V and J ends, which lost 3 bases and 3 bases, there was a span of 11 bases. The CDR3 DNA reads TGTGCCAGCAGCTTGGAGGGAGGCGACACCGGGGAGCTGTTTTTT. Translating gives CASSLEGGDTGELFF.

Details on this clonotype: A read error is likely here: a far larger clone is one base away. The conserved phenylalanine or tryptophan is not found at the CDR3 terminus, so this likely reflects a read error. V gene TRBV12-3 or TRBV12-4 combines with J gene TRBJ1-2, with D perhaps matching TRBD1 (6 bases). V was trimmed by 7 bases and J by 0 bases, leaving 15 bases between them. CDR3 size: 15 residues. This CDR3 is CASTGQLPANYGYTL. The CDR3 bases are TGTGCCAGCACCGGACAGCTACCGGCTAACTATGGCTACACCCTC.

This clonotype was counted a few times. This chain uses TRBV29-1 with TRBJ2-1; D uncertain. The CDR3 has 12 residues. Germline V gene data show CDR1 as SQVTM and CDR2 as ANQGSEA. Trimming took off 8 bases at V and 6 bases at J, with 14 bases between the two ends. The CDR3 reads CSSPGTGNEQFF. The CDR3 DNA follows: TGCAGCTCTCCCGGTACCGGCAATGAGCAGTTCTTC.

V and J are TRBV5-1 and TRBJ2-3, with 7 positions matching TRBD1. The germline V gene encodes CDR1 SGHRS and CDR2 YFSETQ. This CDR3 is built from 14 residues. Losses at the gene ends were 0 bases for V and 4 bases for J; bases not matched to a gene: 2. CDR3 coding DNA: TGCGCCAGCAGCTTGGAGGGGGCTTCAGATACGCAGTATTTT. Its protein is CASSLEGASDTQYF.

The sample holds many counts of this clonotype. This sequence joins TRBV7-9 and TRBJ2-2; D is unresolved. CDR1 SEHNR and CDR2 FQNEAQ come from the germline V gene (reference sequence). Trimming left V 2 bases short and J 0 bases short, with 7 bases between. The CDR3 runs to 15 residues. CDR3 residues: CASSLQGTNTGELFF. DNA of the CDR3: TGTGCCAGCAGCTTACAAGGCACGAACACCGGGGAGCTGTTTTTT.

This clonotype was seen repeatedly, ten times or more. The junction does not match germline at one end; this may be a read error. V is TRBV6-2 or TRBV6-3 and J is TRBJ1-1; no reliable D call. The CDR3 runs 11 residues. CDR1 is MNHEY and CDR2 is SVGEGT in the germline V gene. DNA of the CDR3: TGTGCCAGCATGAGGCAGGCGGCACTAGAATTT. Its translation is CASMRQAALEF.

This clonotype was found many times. The rearrangement joins TRBV28 to TRBJ2-4, with 7 nucleotides matching TRBD2. V shed 3 bases and J 4 bases; nucleotides not matched to a gene: 0. CDR1 and CDR2 (germline): MDHEN, SYDVKM. This CDR3 comprises 13 residues. The CDR3 protein is CASSFGGKNIQYF. Here the CDR3 DNA reads TGTGCCAGCAGTTTCGGGGGGAAAAACATTCAGTACTTC.

This clonotype was recorded many times. The chain links TRBV20-1 to TRBJ2-3, with D perhaps matching TRBD2 (6 bases). Between the trimmed V and J ends, which lost 0 bases and 5 bases, there was a span of 15 bases. Germline V CDR1 and CDR2: DFQATT, SNEGSKA (reference sequence). CDR3 size: 15 residues. CDR3 sequence (DNA): TGCAGTGCTAGAGATAGGACTACCTCGATAGATACGCAGTATTTT. Protein product: CSARDRTTSIDTQYF.

This clonotype turned up a few times. V gene TRBV20-1 combines with J gene TRBJ2-7; D is unclear. In germline, CDR1 is DFQATT, CDR2 SNEGSKA (reference sequence). This CDR3 contains 13 residues. Deletions cut 5 bases from V and 4 bases from J, with 15 bases between. The CDR3 protein is CSAVAPISYEQYF. The CDR3 DNA is TGCAGTGCTGTTGCCCCAATTTCGTACGAGCAGTACTTC.

The chain links TRBV3-1 to TRBJ1-3; weak D call: TRBD1 (6 bases). The germline V gene has CDR1 LGHDT and CDR2 YNNKEL (reference sequence). V shed 1 base and J shed 0 bases, with 10 bases lying between them. This CDR3 is built from 16 residues. CDR3 in DNA: TGTGCCAGCAGCCAAGGGGCAGGGGACTCTGGAAACACCATATATTTT. This gives the protein CASSQGAGDSGNTIYF.

The chain joins TRBV12-3 or TRBV12-4 to TRBJ2-5; 7 bases align to TRBD1. The CDR3 has 13 amino acids. Germline trimming cut 5 bases from V and 4 bases from J; bases unmatched to any gene: 4. The DNA for the CDR3 is TGTGCCAGCAGTGGACAGGTTCCAGAGACCCAGTACTTC. Its translation is CASSGQVPETQYF.

In this sample, this clonotype turned up many times. The rearrangement links TRBV7-9 to TRBJ2-1, with D hard to call. CDR1 is SEHNR, CDR2 FQNEAQ, per germline (reference sequence). The CDR3 sequence is 12 residues long. Trimming left V 1 base short and J 11 bases short, with 9 bases between. The CDR3 sequence is CASSLGPMKQFF. The CDR3 DNA is TGTGCCAGCAGCTTAGGGCCAATGAAGCAGTTCTTC. Filled out from reference TRBV7-9 and TRBJ2-1, the complete variable domain reads DTGVSQNPRHKITKRGQNVTFRCDPISEHNRLYWYRQTLGQGPEFLTYFQNEAQLEKSRLLSDRFSAERPKGSFSTLEIQRTEQGDSAMYLCASSLGPMKQFFGPGTRLTVL.

This clonotype occurred many times. V is TRBV24-1 and J is TRBJ2-7, with 9 bases matching TRBD1. The CDR3 length is 15 residues. Trimming cost V 4 bases and J 4 bases; bases outside gene matches: 7. Germline values: CDR1 KGHDR, CDR2 SFDVKD. The DNA for the CDR3 is TGTGCCACCAGTGACCAAGGACAGGGGAGGTACGAGCAGTACTTC. Protein sequence: CATSDQGQGRYEQYF.

J is TRBJ2-4 and V is TRBV27; TRBD2 is a possible D gene (5 bases). Trimming removed 5 bases at V and 0 bases at J, with 14 bases between. The CDR3 has 16 amino acids. Germline values: CDR1 MNHEY, CDR2 SMNVEV (reference sequence). CDR3 protein: CASSQEGLLAKNIQYF. CDR3 sequence (DNA): TGTGCCAGCAGTCAAGAGGGTTTACTAGCCAAAAACATTCAGTACTTC.

This clonotype was detected a few times. The chain links TRBV5-1 to TRBJ2-7; D unresolved. V lost 1 base, J lost 5 bases, and 13 bases lay in between. Germline CDR1 SGHRS, CDR2 YFSETQ. CDR3 size: 14 residues. CDR3 sequence (DNA): TGCGCCAGCAGCTTGAACTGGGCCCGGGACGAGCAGTACTTC. Its protein product is CASSLNWARDEQYF.